These 15 T cell receptor beta chains were all obtained from the same sample, sequenced in a study of molecular identifiers for immune sequencing clone quantification. TCRdb re-called the PCR reads through MiXCR, storing one row per CDR3 protein. The sample has hundreds of thousands of distinct CDR3 sequences, around 25% seen once. Sequenced sample: naive CD8+ T cells from blood, with Jurkat cell RNA spiked in. Subset of the sample: FACS-sorted CD8+CD4-CCR7+CD45RA+ naive T cells. The receptor set was obtained from a human donor in good health. Some libraries in this study had Jurkat cell RNA spiked in.

This clonotype was seen more than once but under ten times. This chain connects TRBV2 to TRBJ1-5; D is ambiguous. The germline CDR1 and CDR2 sequences are SNHLY and FYNNEI. V was cut by 6 bases and J by 0 bases, with 9 bases left in between. The CDR3 has 14 residues. Here the CDR3 DNA reads TGTGCCAGCAGACCCGACACTAGCAATCAGCCCCAGCATTTT. Amino acid sequence: CASRPDTSNQPQHF. Full variable domain (remainder filled in from reference TRBV2 and TRBJ1-5): EPEVTQTPSHQVTQMGQEVILRCVPISNHLYFYWYRQILGQKVEFLVSFYNNEISEKSEIFDDQFSVERPDGSNFTLKIRSTKLEDSAMYFCASRPDTSNQPQHFGDGTRLSIL.

This clonotype has a count of ten or more. The rearrangement links TRBV6-5 to TRBJ1-2; D not resolved. V was cut by 2 bases and J by 5 bases, with 9 bases left in between. This CDR3 region has 13 residues. The V gene's germline CDR1 is MNHEY and CDR2 SVGAGI. CDR3 in amino acids: CASSYRSLYGYTF. CDR3 in DNA: TGTGCCAGCAGTTACCGCTCATTATATGGCTACACCTTC.

The chain joins TRBV6-5 to TRBJ2-3; 10 positions agree with TRBD2. Trimming removed 4 bases from V and 9 bases from J; junction bases left unmatched: 19. The CDR3 covers 18 residues. Per the germline V gene, CDR1 is MNHEY and CDR2 is SVGAGI. The CDR3 sequence is CASSFHRESGRDLVTQYF. In DNA, the CDR3 is TGTGCCAGCAGTTTCCATAGGGAGAGCGGGAGGGATCTAGTCACGCAGTATTTT.

Points on this clonotype: This may stem from a read error, because a much larger clone lies one nucleotide away. The genes are TRBV5-4 and TRBJ1-1, with D maybe TRBD1 (5 bases). V was shortened by 4 bases and J by 6 bases, with 13 bases between the two germline ends. The CDR3 covers 13 residues. In germline, CDR1 is SGHNT, CDR2 YYREEE (reference sequence). CDR3 nucleotides: TGTGCCAGCAGCCGGGACGGAGAGGCTGAAGCTTTCTTT. Translated: CASSRDGEAEAFF.

Ten or more counts support this clonotype. This sequence joins TRBV6-5 and TRBJ1-5, with D uncertain. The CDR3 spans 15 residues. Germline CDR1 is MNHEY and CDR2 is SVGAGI. V lost 6 bases and J 0 bases, leaving 12 bases between the germline ends. The CDR3 DNA is TGTGCCAGCAGCCCCCGATACAATAGCAATCAGCCCCAGCATTTT. Translated, it gives CASSPRYNSNQPQHF.

This clonotype was observed a few times. The V and J genes are TRBV14 and TRBJ2-7; tentatively, D is TRBD1 or TRBD2 (5 bases each). CDR3 length: 12 residues. V was cut by 9 bases and J by 7 bases, with 16 bases left in between. Germline V gives CDR1 SGHDN, CDR2 FVKESK. The CDR3 DNA reads as TGTGCCAGTTGCAGGGAGAATGGTGAGCAGTACTTC. This sequence encodes CASCRENGEQYF.

The chain employs TRBV6-5 and TRBJ1-2; D gene unclear. V gave up 7 bases and J gave up 3 bases, with 21 bases separating them. In germline, CDR1 is MNHEY, CDR2 SVGAGI. The CDR3 length is 16 residues. The CDR3 is CASTSHPEGGYYGYTF. The CDR3 nucleotides are TGTGCCAGCACTAGTCACCCCGAAGGCGGGTACTATGGCTACACCTTC.

In this sample, this clonotype turned up many times. CDR3 bases: TGTGCCAGCAGCTCCCACCGGACAGGGGAAGAGACCCAGTACTTC. Translation: CASSSHRTGEETQYF. The rearrangement joins TRBV7-6 to TRBJ2-5, with TRBD1 matching over 9 bases. V shed 4 bases and J 3 bases; nucleotides not matched to a gene: 6. Germline V gene data show CDR1 as SGHVS and CDR2 as FNYEAQ. The CDR3 totals 15 residues.

In this sample, this clonotype turned up a few times. Being one base from a much bigger clone, this may be a read error. The CDR3 reads CASSSSPGQMSTEAFF. In DNA form, the CDR3 reads TGTGCCAGCAGCTCAAGCCCTGGACAGATGAGCACTGAAGCTTTCTTT. The chain has TRBV7-9 and TRBJ1-1, with a tentative D call TRBD1 (6 bases). Germline CDR1 reads SEHNR; CDR2 reads FQNEAQ (reference sequence). The CDR3 contains 16 residues. The V and J ends lost 4 bases and 4 bases respectively, with 19 bases between them.

This clonotype was picked up many times. The chain employs TRBV28 and TRBJ2-6; D remains ambiguous. From germline, CDR1 is MDHEN and CDR2 SYDVKM. The ends were cut back, 5 bases at V and 0 bases at J, with 17 bases in the middle. CDR3 length: 18 amino acids. The DNA of the CDR3 is TGTGCCAGCAGTCCCCGTCCAGTACAAATCTCTGGGGCCAACGTCCTGACTTTC. Protein sequence: CASSPRPVQISGANVLTF. Variable domain in full (rest from reference TRBV28 and TRBJ2-6): DVKVTQSSRYLVKRTGEKVFLECVQDMDHENMFWYRQDPGLGLRLIYFSYDVKMKEKGDIPEGYSVSREKKERFSLILESASTNQTSMYLCASSPRPVQISGANVLTFGAGSRLTVL.

Only a few counts were recorded for this clonotype. This chain joins TRBV6-8 and TRBJ2-1, with D hard to call. The CDR3 loop spans 13 amino acids. Trimming removed 10 bases at V and 0 bases at J, with 10 bases between. Germline V CDR1 and CDR2: MNHGY, SAAAGT. For the CDR3, the DNA is TGTGCCACCCGATCGAGCTCCTACAATGAGCAGTTCTTC. Translation gives CATRSSSYNEQFF.

This clonotype was seen at least ten times. The genes are TRBV29-1 and TRBJ2-7; TRBD1 might be the D (6 bases). Trimming pared 7 bases from V and 6 bases from J, leaving 16 bases between. This CDR3 is 12 amino acids long. The germline CDR1 and CDR2 sequences are SQVTM and ANQGSEA. CDR3 sequence: CSALAGGGEQYF. The CDR3 region has the DNA TGCAGCGCCCTAGCTGGGGGCGGCGAGCAGTACTTC.

In this sample, this clonotype turned up once. Germline is not matched at one junction end, which may reflect a read error. The chain is built from TRBV13 and TRBJ1-3, with D uncertain. This CDR3 is 15 amino acids long. The germline gives CDR1 PRHDT, CDR2 FYEKMQ (reference sequence). The CDR3 region has the DNA TGTGCCGGCAGCGCCCGCCAGGACTCTGGAAACACCATATATTTT. This gives the protein CAGSARQDSGNTIYF.

This clonotype was counted many times. The chain couples TRBV7-9 to TRBJ2-3; D unresolved. V lost 5 bases and J lost 0, with 12 bases in between. The CDR3 totals 15 residues. CDR1 is SEHNR, CDR2 FQNEAQ, per germline (reference sequence). CDR3 amino acids: CASSPFFGSTDTQYF. CDR3 bases: TGTGCCAGCAGCCCCTTTTTCGGGAGCACAGATACGCAGTATTTT.

The chain joins TRBV7-9 to TRBJ2-7, with a possible D match to TRBD1 (6 bases). The CDR3 sequence is 15 residues long. Germline V gene data show CDR1 as SEHNR and CDR2 as FQNEAQ (reference sequence). V was trimmed by 5 bases and J by 7 bases, leaving 21 bases between them. CDR3 DNA: TGTGCCAGCAGCGAACCCGGGACACGTTCCCGGGAGCAGTACTTC. Amino acid sequence: CASSEPGTRSREQYF.